Listed below are T cell receptor beta chains from one sample, sequenced in a study of regulatory T cells in long-lasting Graves disease. TCRdb re-analysed the multiplex PCR reads in MiXCR, keeping a single row per CDR3 protein. The data contain 680,000 or so distinct CDR3 sequences, 16% of them singletons. The data also belong to a second study, concerning T cells in Graves' hyperthyroidism and ophthalmopathy.

The specimen comprised peripheral blood mononuclear cells (PBMCs), sampled at new diagnosis, from a patient treated with antithyroid drugs. These receptors came from a woman in her twenties or thirties with Graves disease. Both conserved end residues are part of each CDR3. The order of the fields is V gene, CDR3 protein.

TRBV5-1,CASSPGVNEKLFF
TRBV10-1,CAGSGRVSYNEQFF
TRBV6-9,CASSFTTSGGKETQYF
TRBV19,CASSAGWGAGELFF
TRBV6-5,CASSYSMAGRQPQHF
TRBV6-2/TRBV6-3,CASGQGHKAFF
TRBV20-1,CSARMRGYQETQYF
TRBV5-1,CASTSTRYEQYF
TRBV7-2,CASSSKRGGRAGANVLTF
TRBV11-2,CASRQKRGPGTYGQYF
TRBV28,CASSVMGDNQPQHF
TRBV28,CASSTGAYNEQFF
TRBV20-1,CSANRGSYNEQFF
TRBV27,CANSLSLDSNYGYTF
TRBV7-9,CASSFWGDTEAFF
TRBV27,CASSLQTSGEGEQYF
TRBV7-2,CASRLWAGDEQFF
TRBV7-2,CASSLVVGPLHF
TRBV7-9,CASSLSGGLDTQYF
TRBV19,CASSIEIGTYEQYF
TRBV9,CASSPPSGTMPYNEQFF
TRBV19,CASNPSRVAGITDTQYF
TRBV11-2,CASSGRDRSNQPQHF
TRBV2,CASSEEAGGRYEQYF
TRBV29-1,CSVAGTTQTGELFF
TRBV20-1,CSARKGALSYEQYF
TRBV19,CASSGSGGYNEQFF
TRBV12-3/TRBV12-4,CASSLAAVGGSMMDTQYF
TRBV28,CASSPREGSNSPLHF
TRBV2,CASSKDRVYSNQPQHF
TRBV20-1,CSAPAGAKETQYF